The 16 T cell receptor beta chains in this list originate from one sample, sequenced in a study of blood T cell repertoires in COVID-19. The repertoire was sequenced with immunoSEQ multiplex PCR; TCRdb's copy has only in-frame clones and lacks some. The data hold some 190,000 clones, with roughly 90% observed a single time. Sequenced: peripheral blood. The receptor source for this set is a man between 18 and 29 years old with active or convalescent COVID-19.

The CDR3 spells CASSSDRERLDTQYF. The CDR3 DNA reads as TGTGCCAGCAGTTCGGACAGGGAGAGACTAGATACGCAGTATTTT. V is TRBV6-5 and J is TRBJ2-3; 8 bases agree with TRBD1. The germline V gene encodes CDR1 MNHEY and CDR2 SVGAGI. The CDR3 has 15 amino acids. With 4 bases clipped from V and 5 bases from J, the junction kept 8 bases outside the gene matches.

This clone was recorded a few times. The V and J genes are TRBV11-1 and TRBJ2-2, with D possibly being TRBD1 (6 bases). The CDR3 is 14 residues long. The germline V and J ends were trimmed by 7 bases and 6 bases, with 15 bases remaining between them. Germline CDR1 is SGHAT and CDR2 is FQDESV (reference sequence). The CDR3, as DNA: TGTGCCAGCACCCAAACAGGGTCCCCCGGGGAGCTGTTTTTT. Translating it yields CASTQTGSPGELFF.

This chain connects TRBV27 to TRBJ1-5; D is uncertain. In germline, CDR1 is MNHEY, CDR2 SMNVEV (reference sequence). The CDR3 extends over 16 amino acids. V was trimmed by 5 bases and J by 0 bases, leaving 14 bases between them. CDR3 nucleotide sequence: TGTGCCAGCAGTCCCCGACAAAGATATAGCAATCAGCCCCAGCATTTT. It yields the protein CASSPRQRYSNQPQHF.

The rearrangement links TRBV2 to TRBJ1-1; perhaps TRBD1 as D (5 bases). CDR1 and CDR2 from the germline V gene are SNHLY and FYNNEI. This CDR3 spans 14 amino acids. Trimming removed 4 bases from V and 1 base from J, with 10 bases in between. CDR3 DNA: TGTGCCAGCAGTGGGTACAGGTCGAACACTGAAGCTTTCTTT. Amino acids: CASSGYRSNTEAFF.

The chain combines TRBV19 with TRBJ2-3; TRBD2 aligns across 15 bases. The junction had 4 bases not matched to a gene; V was cut back by 3 bases and J by 3 bases. CDR1 and CDR2 from the germline V gene are LNHDA and SQIVND (reference sequence). CDR3 length: 17 residues. CDR3: CASSMGLAGGRTDTQYF. Written as DNA, the CDR3 is TGTGCCAGTAGTATGGGACTAGCGGGGGGCAGGACAGATACGCAGTATTTT.

J is TRBJ2-5 and V is TRBV24-1, with D possibly TRBD1 on 7 matching bases. CDR3 size: 15 residues. Germline V CDR1 and CDR2: KGHDR, SFDVKD. Trimming pared 4 bases from V and 5 bases from J, leaving 16 bases between. This CDR3 reads CATSDSRGAGETQYF. The CDR3 DNA is TGTGCCACCAGTGACTCCAGGGGGGCCGGGGAGACCCAGTACTTC.

The chain carries TRBV19 and TRBJ1-3; tentative D call: TRBD1 (6 bases). This CDR3 has 14 amino acids. With 11 bases removed from V and 1 base from J, the gap between germline ends came to 15 bases. The V gene's germline CDR1 is LNHDA and CDR2 SQIVND (reference sequence). CDR3 region: CASWEQGSGNTIYF. Written as DNA, the CDR3 is TGTGCCTCTTGGGAACAGGGTTCTGGAAACACCATATATTTT.

The V gene is TRBV6-2 or TRBV6-3, the J gene TRBJ2-6; D possibly corresponds to TRBD1 (7 bases). Per germline, CDR1 MNHEY and CDR2 SVGEGT. V was cut by 2 bases and J by 1 base, with 21 bases left in between. The CDR3 runs to 20 residues. The CDR3 sequence: CASSYLLGGDRLSGANVLTF. Written as DNA, the CDR3 is TGTGCCAGCAGTTACCTCCTAGGAGGGGACAGACTTTCTGGGGCCAACGTCCTGACTTTC.

The chain couples TRBV7-9 to TRBJ1-6; TRBD1 matches at 9 bases. The CDR3 is 15 amino acids. The J segment lost 7 bases and the V segment lost 3 bases, leaving 4 bases of the junction unmatched. Germline V lookup: CDR1 SEHNR, CDR2 FQNEAQ (reference sequence). CDR3 protein: CASSFRDRENSPLHF. CDR3 nucleotides: TGTGCCAGCAGCTTCCGGGACAGGGAGAATTCACCCCTCCACTTT.

The chain employs TRBV19 and TRBJ1-2; tentatively, D is TRBD1 (5 bases). The CDR3 totals 14 residues. Germline lookup yields CDR1 LNHDA and CDR2 SQIVND (reference sequence). V lost 10 bases and J 7 bases, leaving 22 bases between the germline ends. For the CDR3, the DNA is TGTGCCACCCGGAGCGCGGGGGTAGGTTTTGGCTACACCTTC. Protein: CATRSAGVGFGYTF.

The rearrangement uses TRBV4-1 and TRBJ1-4, with 7 positions matching TRBD1. Trimming removed 0 bases from V and 10 bases from J; junction bases left unmatched: 8. This CDR3 is built from 15 residues. Germline CDR1 and CDR2: MGHRA and YSYEKL. This CDR3 reads CASSQEGRGLGKLFF. Written as DNA, the CDR3 is TGCGCCAGCAGCCAAGAGGGAAGGGGGCTTGGAAAACTGTTTTTT.

The chain has TRBV4-3 and TRBJ2-2; TRBD1 matches 7 bases. Germline V CDR1 and CDR2: LGHNA, YSLEER. The V segment lost 3 bases and the J segment 3 bases; nucleotides outside the gene matches: 10. The CDR3 consists of 17 residues. CDR3 in DNA: TGCGCCAGCAGCCAGAACCCAGCACAGGGGTACACCGGGGAGCTGTTTTTT. Protein sequence: CASSQNPAQGYTGELFF.

The V and J genes are TRBV19 and TRBJ2-2; D perhaps matches TRBD2 (6 bases). This CDR3 is 17 amino acids long. The V end was cut by 5 bases, the J end by 1 base, with 17 bases between. CDR1 and CDR2 from the germline V gene are LNHDA and SQIVND (reference sequence). Written as DNA, the CDR3 is TGTGCCAGTAGTTACTATTTTCCCGGGGGGAACACCGGGGAGCTGTTTTTT. It translates to CASSYYFPGGNTGELFF.

This chain joins TRBV12-5 and TRBJ2-5; D uncertain. The CDR3 runs to 16 residues. Trimming left V 1 base short and J 5 bases short, with 17 bases between. Germline V gives CDR1 LGHNT, CDR2 FRNRAP. The CDR3 region is CASGLALIEVGETQYF. For the CDR3, the DNA is TGTGCTAGTGGTTTGGCCCTAATTGAGGTTGGGGAGACCCAGTACTTC. Full variable domain (outside the CDR3, taken from reference TRBV12-5 and TRBJ2-5): DARVTQTPRHKVTEMGQEVTMRCQPILGHNTVFWYRQTMMQGLELLAYFRNRAPLDDSGMPKDRFSAEMPDATLATLKIQPSEPRDSAVYFCASGLALIEVGETQYFGPGTRLLVL.

The chain recombines TRBV5-6 with TRBJ2-5; 10 nucleotides line up with TRBD1. The CDR3 has 15 residues. Germline lookup yields CDR1 SGHDT and CDR2 YYEEEE. Trimming cost V 4 bases and J 3 bases; bases outside gene matches: 6. CDR3: CASSRAGTGEETQYF. In DNA form, the CDR3 reads TGTGCCAGCAGCCGCGCCGGGACAGGGGAAGAGACCCAGTACTTC.

The J gene is TRBJ2-5, the V gene TRBV18, with D hard to call. Deletions cut 3 bases from V and 5 bases from J, with 13 bases between. The CDR3 has 14 amino acids. Germline assignment: CDR1 KGHSH and CDR2 LQKENI. Here the CDR3 reads CASSPQPGAETQYF. The CDR3 DNA sequence: TGTGCCAGCTCACCTCAGCCGGGTGCGGAGACCCAGTACTTC.